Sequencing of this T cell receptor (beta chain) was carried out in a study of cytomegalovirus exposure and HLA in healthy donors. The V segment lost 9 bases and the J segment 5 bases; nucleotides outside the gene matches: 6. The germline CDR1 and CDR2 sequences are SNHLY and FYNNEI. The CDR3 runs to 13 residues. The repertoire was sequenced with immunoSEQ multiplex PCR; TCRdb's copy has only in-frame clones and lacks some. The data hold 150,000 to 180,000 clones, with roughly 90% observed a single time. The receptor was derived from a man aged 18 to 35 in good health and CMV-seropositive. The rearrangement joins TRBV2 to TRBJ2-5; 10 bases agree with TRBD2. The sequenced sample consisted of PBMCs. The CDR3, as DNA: TGTGCCAGGGTAGCGGGGGGTGAGGAGACCCAGTACTTC. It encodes CARVAGGEETQYF.